This T cell receptor beta chain was obtained from a study of graft-versus-host responses after intestinal transplantation. The germline CDR1 and CDR2 sequences are GTSNPN and SVGIG (reference sequence). The CDR3 is made up of 12 amino acids. V shed 5 bases, J shed 1 base, and the junction held 2 bases outside the gene matches. This table comes from immunoSEQ multiplex PCR, and its TCRdb copy is limited to in-frame clones, with some not included. The sample carries about 80,000 clones, around 90% recorded once. About this clone itself: The antigen remains unidentified.

The sample here was unstimulated CD4+ T cells sorted from spleen or lymph node cells, taken before intestinal transplant. This sequence originates from a human donor who received an intestinal transplant. The chain links TRBV30 to TRBJ2-7; 7 nucleotides align to TRBD1. CDR3 sequence: CAWRQGSYEQYF. CDR3 sequence (DNA): TGTGCCTGGCGACAGGGATCCTACGAGCAGTACTTC.